The 12 T cell receptor beta chains presented below share a single source sample, sequenced in a study of CD8 T cells in ankylosing spondylitis. Study-level findings and limits: The study identified a TCR beta motif of several highly homologous variants that appeared characteristic of ankylosing spondylitis blood.

Antigen specificity for these receptors is unknown. TCRdb re-called the 5' RACE reads through MiXCR, storing one row per CDR3 protein. The sample lists 500,000 or so distinct CDR3 sequences, approximately 5.3% seen once, with around 3.5% in the top ten. The sequenced material came from blood, either unsorted or a sorted T cell fraction (not recorded which). The receptors shown here come from a male donor with ankylosing spondylitis.

This clonotype was observed at least ten times. The genes are TRBV5-1 and TRBJ2-5; 8 bases map to TRBD2. Germline V CDR1 and CDR2: SGHRS, YFSETQ. This CDR3 is built from 13 residues. V was pared by 8 bases and J by 4 bases, with 7 bases of the junction left unmatched. In DNA form, the CDR3 reads TGCGCCAGTCGCCGGGGGGGCCCAGAGACCCAGTACTTC. Translating gives CASRRGGPETQYF.

This clonotype was seen more than once but under ten times. The chain recombines TRBV6-1 with TRBJ2-7; D gene ambiguous. This CDR3 is 14 amino acids long. CDR1 and CDR2 from the germline V gene are MNHNS and SASEGT. The germline V and J ends were trimmed by 2 bases and 1 base, with 9 bases remaining between them. The CDR3 DNA follows: TGTGCCAGCAGTGAAATGTCCGCATCCTACGAGCAGTACTTC. Translation: CASSEMSASYEQYF.

This clonotype has at least ten counts. The chain has TRBV12-3 or TRBV12-4 and TRBJ2-1; 9 bases line up with TRBD2. CDR3 length: 14 amino acids. The junction had 6 bases not matched to a gene; V was cut back by 5 bases and J by 7 bases. The CDR3 protein is CASSRSGRTNEQFF. The CDR3 coding sequence is TGTGCCAGCAGTCGTAGCGGGAGAACGAATGAGCAGTTCTTC.

This clonotype was counted ten times or more. The genes are TRBV20-1 and TRBJ2-5, with a weak D call TRBD2 (5 bases). Germline CDR1 is DFQATT and CDR2 is SNEGSKA (reference sequence). Between the trimmed V and J ends, which lost 3 bases and 2 bases, there was a span of 16 bases. The CDR3 contains 15 residues. The CDR3 loop reads CSASTSAALQETQYF. The CDR3, as DNA: TGCAGTGCTAGTACGTCAGCGGCCCTTCAAGAGACCCAGTACTTC.

This clonotype was counted between two and nine times. The chain uses TRBV20-1 and TRBJ1-1; a possible D gene is TRBD1 (6 bases). Germline-derived CDR1 and CDR2 are DFQATT and SNEGSKA (reference sequence). The CDR3 extends over 14 amino acids. V dropped 3 bases and J dropped 3 bases, with 14 bases sitting between them. The CDR3 region has the DNA TGCAGTGCTAGTCCGAGGGGGGTGTACACTGAAGCTTTCTTT. Residues: CSASPRGVYTEAFF.

The table lists this clonotype with many counts. V and J are TRBV5-1 and TRBJ2-7, with 8 nucleotides matching TRBD2. Germline V gene sequence: CDR1 SGHRS, CDR2 YFSETQ. V shed 4 bases and J 0 bases; nucleotides not matched to a gene: 9. The CDR3 is made up of 16 amino acids. This CDR3 reads CASSPRTSRSSYEQYF. Here the CDR3 DNA reads TGCGCCAGCAGCCCTCGGACTAGCCGGAGCTCCTACGAGCAGTACTTC.

This clonotype was recorded at least ten times. The rearrangement links TRBV5-1 to TRBJ2-7; 7 bases agree with TRBD1. Germline values: CDR1 SGHRS, CDR2 YFSETQ. Losses at the gene ends were 0 bases for V and 6 bases for J; bases not matched to a gene: 0. CDR3 length: 12 residues. CDR3 DNA: TGCGCCAGCAGCTTGGACAGGGGCGAGCAGTACTTC. Translation: CASSLDRGEQYF.

This clonotype appeared many times. The V call is TRBV20-1, the J call TRBJ2-7; no firm D call. The germline gives CDR1 DFQATT, CDR2 SNEGSKA (reference sequence). Trimming pared 0 bases from V and 2 bases from J, leaving 8 bases between. The CDR3 runs 13 residues. The CDR3 loop is CSARDIRTYEQYF. The DNA of the CDR3 is TGCAGTGCTAGAGATATACGGACCTACGAGCAGTACTTC.

There are many counts of this clonotype. The rearrangement joins TRBV12-3 or TRBV12-4 to TRBJ2-7; D is unresolved. V was trimmed by 3 bases and J by 1 base, leaving 7 bases between them. The CDR3 spans 13 residues. The CDR3: CASSFGKSYEQYF. As DNA, the CDR3 is TGTGCCAGCAGTTTTGGCAAATCCTACGAGCAGTACTTC.

This clonotype has a count of ten or more. The chain's CDR3 is CATSYPLAGDTDTQYF. The CDR3 bases are TGTGCCACCAGTTATCCCCTAGCGGGGGACACAGATACGCAGTATTTT. This chain uses TRBV24-1 with TRBJ2-3; 10 bases line up with TRBD2. Per the germline V gene, CDR1 is KGHDR and CDR2 is SFDVKD. The ends lost 6 bases at V and 2 bases at J; junction bases unmatched: 7. The CDR3 is 16 amino acids.

This clonotype was recorded many times. The chain carries TRBV25-1 and TRBJ2-1; the D call may be TRBD1 or TRBD2 (5 bases each). CDR3 size: 14 residues. Trimming removed 3 bases from V and 7 bases from J, with 13 bases in between. Looked up from germline, CDR1 is MGHDK and CDR2 is SYGVNS. CDR3 amino acids: CASSDRGRINEQFF. DNA for the CDR3: TGTGCCAGCAGTGACCGGGGCAGGATTAATGAGCAGTTCTTC.

This clonotype was counted many times. This chain uses TRBV29-1 with TRBJ2-7, with 7 bases that match TRBD1. Germline lookup yields CDR1 SQVTM and CDR2 ANQGSEA. The trim removed 5 bases at V and 0 bases at J, leaving 7 bases unmatched. This CDR3 comprises 14 residues. DNA for the CDR3: TGCAGCGTTTTCGGGACAGACGACTCCTACGAGCAGTACTTC. The encoded protein is CSVFGTDDSYEQYF.